This T cell receptor (beta chain) is drawn from a study of blood T cell repertoires in COVID-19. Study as a whole: Collection of acute and convalescent COVID-19 samples took place in the United States, Italy and Spain. The analysed material was cDNA or gDNA that came from T cells, B-cell-depleted T cells, or PBMCs.

CDR3 length equals 11 residues. Trimming left V 1 base short and J 12 bases short, with 6 bases between. Germline CDR1 reads LGHNT; CDR2 reads FRNRAP. Original processing notes: Researchers report that nucleated cell counts were estimated from reference gene primer amplification. The repertoire was sequenced with immunoSEQ multiplex PCR; TCRdb's copy has only in-frame clones and lacks some. V and J calls and clone size are copied from that table; D and trimming were computed from the DNA. The data show roughly 150,000 clones, with 60% to 85% seen just once and roughly 3.1% held by the top ten. A single count supports this clone.

The sequenced sample consisted of peripheral blood. The V call is TRBV12-5, the J call TRBJ2-2, with D unresolved. The clonotype originates from a man in his 70s with acute or convalescent COVID-19. CDR3 bases: TGTGCTAGTGGTTTGGGCGGCCAGCTGTTTTTT. Amino acid sequence: CASGLGGQLFF.